A single sample gave rise to the 23 T cell receptor beta chains below, sequenced in a study of metastatic and nonmetastatic thyroid tumors. TCRdb re-clonotyped the PCR reads via MiXCR. The sample includes about 33,000 clones, about 18% seen only once; the top ten take 12%. Patients were all untreated before their thyroid surgery. Sequenced sample: blood. The receptors shown here come from a male donor with papillary thyroid cancer or a benign thyroid nodule (not recorded which). Some clones in this sample may be carry-over from other donors' samples.

This clone was found many times. CDR3 DNA sequence: TGCAGTGCTCCCCCGGGGGGCATGGGTTACGAGCAGTACTTC. Protein sequence: CSAPPGGMGYEQYF. The chain couples TRBV20-1 to TRBJ2-7; TRBD2 might be the D (7 bases). The CDR3 is 14 residues long. V was trimmed by 5 bases and J by 4 bases, leaving 18 bases between them. Germline V gives CDR1 DFQATT, CDR2 SNEGSKA (reference sequence).

This sequence joins TRBV4-1 and TRBJ2-7, with D possibly being TRBD2 (5 bases). Germline CDR1 reads MGHRA; CDR2 reads YSYEKL. This CDR3 comprises 17 residues. Trimming stripped 1 base from V and 3 bases from J, with 19 bases between. The CDR3 region is CASSQGAPREGCYEQYF. In DNA, the CDR3 is TGCGCCAGCAGCCAAGGGGCCCCACGGGAAGGGTGCTACGAGCAGTACTTC.

This clone was detected a few times. The chain joins TRBV27 to TRBJ1-2; TRBD1 might be the D (5 bases). The V end lost 7 bases, the J end lost 5 bases, and 20 bases lay between the germline ends. Germline assignment: CDR1 MNHEY and CDR2 SMNVEV (reference sequence). The CDR3 sequence is 15 residues long. In nucleotides, the CDR3 is TGTGCCAGCACCCCCGCGGGGGTAGGTGCGTATGGCTACACCTTC. This codes for CASTPAGVGAYGYTF.

In this sample, this clone turned up many times. The rearrangement joins TRBV7-9 to TRBJ1-5; D is perhaps TRBD1 (5 bases). V dropped 1 base and J dropped 6 bases, with 13 bases sitting between them. CDR1 is SEHNR, CDR2 FQNEAQ, per germline (reference sequence). The CDR3 consists of 15 residues. In DNA, the CDR3 is TGTGCCAGCAGCTTAGGTTCGGGGGTTCTTCAGCCCCAGCATTTT. It is translated as CASSLGSGVLQPQHF. The whole variable domain, remainder taken from reference TRBV7-9 and TRBJ1-5, is DTGVSQNPRHKITKRGQNVTFRCDPISEHNRLYWYRQTLGQGPEFLTYFQNEAQLEKSRLLSDRFSAERPKGSFSTLEIQRTEQGDSAMYLCASSLGSGVLQPQHFGDGTRLSIL.

This clone has a handful of counts. This sequence may be a read error, since a much larger clone differs from it by one base. The J gene is TRBJ2-7, the V gene TRBV18; no definite D call. V dropped 4 bases and J dropped 6 bases, with 16 bases sitting between them. The CDR3 length is 14 residues. Germline assignment: CDR1 KGHSH and CDR2 LQKENI. The chain's CDR3 is CASSHEASNSEQYF. The DNA of the CDR3 is TGTGCCAGCTCACACGAGGCTAGTAACTCCGAGCAGTACTTC.

This clone has at least ten counts. The J gene is TRBJ1-5, the V gene TRBV27; TRBD1 agrees at 8 bases. The CDR3 totals 17 residues. V trimming: 4 bases; J trimming: 3 bases; junction bases outside the gene matches: 11. Germline V gene lookup returns CDR1 MNHEY and CDR2 SMNVEV (reference sequence). The CDR3: CASSSFPTGEANQPQHF. In nucleotides, the CDR3 is TGTGCCAGCAGTTCCTTCCCGACAGGGGAGGCCAATCAGCCCCAGCATTTT.

At least ten counts were recorded for this clone. The chain is built from TRBV12-3 or TRBV12-4 and TRBJ2-4, with TRBD1 as a possible D gene (5 bases). The CDR3 is 15 residues long. Trimming took off 1 base at V and 0 bases at J, with 7 bases between the two ends. In DNA, the CDR3 is TGTGCCAGCAGTTTAGTGCAGGGAGCCAAAAACATTCAGTACTTC. Translated: CASSLVQGAKNIQYF.

This clone came up a few times. The chain employs TRBV6-1 and TRBJ1-6, with D possibly matching TRBD1 (5 bases). The CDR3 contains 15 residues. Germline lookup yields CDR1 MNHNS and CDR2 SASEGT. Trimming removed 3 bases at V and 3 bases at J, with 9 bases between. CDR3 region: CASSERQGYNSPLHF. CDR3 nucleotide sequence: TGTGCCAGCAGTGAGAGGCAGGGCTATAATTCACCCCTCCACTTT.

With respect to this clone: One end of the junction varies from germline; a read error may be responsible. This chain links TRBV5-1 with TRBJ2-7; no definite D call. CDR1 and CDR2 from the germline V gene are SGHRS and YFSETQ. The CDR3 consists of 12 residues. The CDR3 spells CASIQSSSEQYF. As DNA, the CDR3 is TGCGCCAGCATCCAATCGTCCTCCGAGCAGTACTTC.

This clone was detected many times. This chain connects TRBV24-1 to TRBJ1-3; no clear D gene. CDR3 length: 13 amino acids. Germline V gene lookup returns CDR1 KGHDR and CDR2 SFDVKD. The ends were cut back, 5 bases at V and 0 bases at J, with 4 bases in the middle. The CDR3 loop reads CATSAVSGNTIYF. DNA for the CDR3: TGTGCCACCAGTGCTGTCTCTGGAAACACCATATATTTT.

This clone was seen many times. The chain employs TRBV5-1 and TRBJ1-1; TRBD1 matches 8 bases. J gave up 4 bases and V 4 bases, and 3 bases lay outside the gene matches. From germline, CDR1 is SGHRS and CDR2 YFSETQ. This CDR3 spans 13 amino acids. This CDR3 is CASSRTGSTEAFF. CDR3 DNA: TGCGCCAGCAGCCGGACAGGGTCCACTGAAGCTTTCTTT.

This chain links TRBV5-1 with TRBJ1-1; 11 bases map to TRBD1. This CDR3 spans 17 amino acids. With 4 bases clipped from V and 1 base from J, the junction kept 9 bases outside the gene matches. The germline V gene encodes CDR1 SGHRS and CDR2 YFSETQ. CDR3 region: CASSTTRTGGGNTEAFF. Here the CDR3 DNA reads TGCGCCAGCAGCACAACTAGGACAGGGGGCGGGAACACTGAAGCTTTCTTT.

This clone was recorded many times. V is TRBV7-9 and J is TRBJ2-3; unclear D gene. Germline V gene sequence: CDR1 SEHNR, CDR2 FQNEAQ (reference sequence). This CDR3 has 14 amino acids. The V and J ends lost 2 bases and 0 bases respectively, with 6 bases between them. Written as DNA, the CDR3 is TGTGCCAGCAGCTTAAGCGTGAGCACAGATACGCAGTATTTT. Amino acid sequence: CASSLSVSTDTQYF. The full variable domain, completed using reference TRBV7-9 and TRBJ2-3, is DTGVSQNPRHKITKRGQNVTFRCDPISEHNRLYWYRQTLGQGPEFLTYFQNEAQLEKSRLLSDRFSAERPKGSFSTLEIQRTEQGDSAMYLCASSLSVSTDTQYFGPGTRLTVL.

In its sample, this clone ranks as medium-sized. The rearrangement links TRBV6-1 to TRBJ2-3, with 8 bases fitting TRBD2. The CDR3 has 14 residues. The ends lost 5 bases at V and 4 bases at J; junction bases unmatched: 5. Germline values: CDR1 MNHNS, CDR2 SASEGT. CDR3 in amino acids: CASSPGLAPDTQYF. In DNA form, the CDR3 reads TGTGCCAGCAGTCCCGGACTAGCCCCAGATACGCAGTATTTT.

This clone was counted at least ten times. The chain employs TRBV25-1 and TRBJ2-7; TRBD1 matches 7 bases. The CDR3 has 14 residues. Germline assignment: CDR1 MGHDK and CDR2 SYGVNS. V lost 7 bases to trimming and J lost 3 bases; unmatched junction nucleotides: 9. The CDR3 protein is CASTYSTGNYEQYF. The CDR3 DNA reads as TGTGCCAGCACCTACTCGACAGGGAACTACGAGCAGTACTTC.

In this sample, this clone turned up many times. The CDR3 DNA is TGTGCCAGCAGCCCAGACCCCACTAGCGCCTACAATGAGCAGTTCTTC. Protein sequence: CASSPDPTSAYNEQFF. V usage is TRBV9 and J usage is TRBJ2-1; 7 bases map to TRBD2. The CDR3 covers 16 residues. The germline CDR1 and CDR2 sequences are SGDLS and YYNGEE. The trim removed 4 bases at V and 2 bases at J, leaving 9 bases unmatched.

This clone was counted ten times or more. The rearrangement joins TRBV28 to TRBJ1-4; 8 bases agree with TRBD1. The V gene end was trimmed by 5 bases and the J gene end by 7 bases; junction bases not matched to a gene: 9. The CDR3 sequence is 15 residues long. Germline loops: CDR1 MDHEN, CDR2 SYDVKM. DNA of the CDR3: TGTGCCAGCAGTCAAACAGGGGGAGTGAGTGAAAAACTGTTTTTT. It yields the protein CASSQTGGVSEKLFF. Complete variable domain (other parts from reference TRBV28 and TRBJ1-4): DVKVTQSSRYLVKRTGEKVFLECVQDMDHENMFWYRQDPGLGLRLIYFSYDVKMKEKGDIPEGYSVSREKKERFSLILESASTNQTSMYLCASSQTGGVSEKLFFGSGTQLSVL.

Many counts were recorded for this clone. The chain has TRBV20-1 and TRBJ1-5; D is unresolved. Looked up from germline, CDR1 is DFQATT and CDR2 is SNEGSKA (reference sequence). The CDR3 length is 18 residues. Trimming took 0 bases from V and 2 from J, leaving 20 bases between them. Written as DNA, the CDR3 is TGCAGTGCTAGAGATGCCCGGGCAGCGGGTTACGGCAATCAGCCCCAGCATTTT. Translating it yields CSARDARAAGYGNQPQHF.

The rearrangement joins TRBV28 to TRBJ1-2, with TRBD1 matching over 10 bases. Germline V gene data show CDR1 as MDHEN and CDR2 as SYDVKM. This CDR3 comprises 15 residues. V shed 3 bases and J 8 bases; nucleotides not matched to a gene: 9. CDR3 bases: TGTGCCAGCAGTTTCCAAGACAGGGGGCGTCAGGGCTACACCTTC. As protein: CASSFQDRGRQGYTF.

This clone was detected ten times or more. The genes are TRBV2 and TRBJ1-5, with a possible D match to TRBD1 (6 bases). CDR1 and CDR2 (germline): SNHLY, FYNNEI. This CDR3 comprises 13 residues. V was pared by 7 bases and J by 3 bases, with 10 bases between. The DNA for the CDR3 is TGTGCCAGCACTGGACAGTACAATCAGCCCCAGCATTTT. Translation gives CASTGQYNQPQHF.

Points on this clone: Since a much larger clone is just one base distant, this may be a read error. The sample carries other DNA sequences with the same CDR3. This chain links TRBV28 with TRBJ2-4, with TRBD1 matching over 7 bases. The V and J ends lost 6 bases and 13 bases, in that order; junction bases with no gene match: 24. Germline V gene sequence: CDR1 MDHEN, CDR2 SYDVKM. The length of the CDR3 is 17 residues. The CDR3 region is CASRPPTDSAGGNRQYF. CDR3 nucleotide sequence: TGTGCCAGCAGGCCCCCCACCGACAGTGCAGGGGGTAACCGGCAGTACTTC.

J is TRBJ1-6 and V is TRBV27; D might be TRBD1 (5 bases). V shed 3 bases and J shed 10 bases, with 10 bases lying between them. Per germline, CDR1 MNHEY and CDR2 SMNVEV (reference sequence). The CDR3 sequence is 13 residues long. For the CDR3, the DNA is TGTGCCAGCAGTTTCTCCCGACAGTCACCCCTCCACTTT. It yields the protein CASSFSRQSPLHF.

This clone occurred a few times. V and J are TRBV6-2 or TRBV6-3 and TRBJ2-7; a possible D gene is TRBD2 (6 bases). V was shortened by 4 bases and J by 0 bases, with 13 bases between the two germline ends. CDR3 length: 15 amino acids. CDR1 is MNHEY, CDR2 SVGEGT, per germline. The chain's CDR3 is CASSSSGVFSYEQYF. The DNA for the CDR3 is TGTGCCAGCAGTTCCTCGGGAGTCTTCTCCTACGAGCAGTACTTC.